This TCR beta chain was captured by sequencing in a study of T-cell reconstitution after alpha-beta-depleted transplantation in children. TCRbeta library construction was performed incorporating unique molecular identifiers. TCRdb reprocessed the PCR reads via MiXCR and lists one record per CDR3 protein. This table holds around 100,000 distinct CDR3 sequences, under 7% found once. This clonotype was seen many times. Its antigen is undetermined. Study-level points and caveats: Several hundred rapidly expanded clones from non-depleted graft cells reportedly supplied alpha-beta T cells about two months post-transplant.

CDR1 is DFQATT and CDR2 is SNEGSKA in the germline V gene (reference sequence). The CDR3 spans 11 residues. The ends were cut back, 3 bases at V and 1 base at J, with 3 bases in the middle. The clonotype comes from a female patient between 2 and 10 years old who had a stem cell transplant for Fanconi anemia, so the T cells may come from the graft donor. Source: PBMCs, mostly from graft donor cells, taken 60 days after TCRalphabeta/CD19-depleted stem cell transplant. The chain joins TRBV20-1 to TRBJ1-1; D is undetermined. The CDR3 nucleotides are TGCAGTGCTAGTCGGAACACTGAAGCTTTCTTT. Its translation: CSASRNTEAFF.